This T cell receptor beta chain was sequenced in a study of blood T cell repertoires in COVID-19. Background on the study: The United States, Italy and Spain provided the acute and convalescent COVID-19 samples. T cells, B-cell-depleted T cells, or PBMCs provided the cDNA or gDNA that served as material.

Trimming stripped 1 base from V and 4 bases from J, with 7 bases between. This CDR3 is 13 amino acids long. Germline CDR1 is LNHDA and CDR2 is SQIVND (reference sequence). Details on this clone: Other DNA variants within this sample encode the same CDR3.

TCRdb keeps only in-frame clones here, not all; method: immunoSEQ multiplex PCR. The repertoire holds 57,000 or so clones, with about three quarters as singletons. J is TRBJ1-1 and V is TRBV19; TRBD1 might be the D (6 bases). This TCR came from a man aged 50-60 years with active or convalescent COVID-19. Material: peripheral blood. CDR3 sequence reads: CASSIGTATEAFF. CDR3 DNA sequence: TGTGCCAGTAGTATAGGGACAGCCACTGAAGCTTTCTTT.